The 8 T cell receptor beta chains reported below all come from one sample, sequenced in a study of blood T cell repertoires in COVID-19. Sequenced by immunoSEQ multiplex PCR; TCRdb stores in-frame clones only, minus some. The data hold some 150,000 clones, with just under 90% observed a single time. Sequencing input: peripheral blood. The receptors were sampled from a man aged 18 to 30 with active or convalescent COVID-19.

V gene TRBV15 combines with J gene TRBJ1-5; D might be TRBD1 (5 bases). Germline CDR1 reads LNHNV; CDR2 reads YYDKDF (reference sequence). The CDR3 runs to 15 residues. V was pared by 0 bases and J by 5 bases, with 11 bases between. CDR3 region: CATSREGRGDQPQHF. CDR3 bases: TGTGCCACCAGCAGAGAGGGGAGGGGCGATCAGCCCCAGCATTTT.

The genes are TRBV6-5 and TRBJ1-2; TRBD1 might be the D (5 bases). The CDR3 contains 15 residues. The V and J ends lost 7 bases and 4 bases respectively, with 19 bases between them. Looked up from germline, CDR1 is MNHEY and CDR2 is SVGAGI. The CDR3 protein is CASTLGGGTGYGYTF. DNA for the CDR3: TGTGCCAGCACGCTCGGGGGGGGGACCGGCTATGGCTACACCTTC.

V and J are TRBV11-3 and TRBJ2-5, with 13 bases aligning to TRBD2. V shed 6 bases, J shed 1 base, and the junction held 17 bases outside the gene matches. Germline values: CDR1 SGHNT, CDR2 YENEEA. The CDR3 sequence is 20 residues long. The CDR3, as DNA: TGTGCCAGCAGGCCAAGTGGCCCAACTAGCGGGAGGGCCATCCAAGAGACCCAGTACTTC. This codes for CASRPSGPTSGRAIQETQYF. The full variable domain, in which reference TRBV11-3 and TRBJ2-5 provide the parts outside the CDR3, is EAGVVQSPRYKIIEKKQPVAFWCNPISGHNTLYWYLQNLGQGPELLIRYENEEAVDDSQLPKDRFSAERLKGVDSTLKIQPAELGDSAVYLCASRPSGPTSGRAIQETQYFGPGTRLLVL.

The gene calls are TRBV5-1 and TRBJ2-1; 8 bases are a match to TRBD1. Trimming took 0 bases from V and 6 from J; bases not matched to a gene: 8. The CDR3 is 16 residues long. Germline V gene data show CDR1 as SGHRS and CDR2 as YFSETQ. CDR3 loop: CASSLAPGGAGNEQFF. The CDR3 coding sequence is TGCGCCAGCAGCTTGGCCCCAGGGGGCGCCGGCAATGAGCAGTTCTTC.

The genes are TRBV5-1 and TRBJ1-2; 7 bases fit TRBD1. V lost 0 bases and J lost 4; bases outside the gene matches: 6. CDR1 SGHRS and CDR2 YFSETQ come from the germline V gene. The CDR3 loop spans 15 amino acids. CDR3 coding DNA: TGCGCCAGCAGCTTGGTGGAGGGACAGCCCTATGGCTACACCTTC. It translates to CASSLVEGQPYGYTF.

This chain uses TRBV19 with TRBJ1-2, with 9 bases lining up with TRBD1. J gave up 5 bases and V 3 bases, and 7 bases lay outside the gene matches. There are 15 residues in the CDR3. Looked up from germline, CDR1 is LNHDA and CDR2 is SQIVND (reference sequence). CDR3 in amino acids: CASSMWDRDEYGYTF. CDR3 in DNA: TGTGCCAGTAGTATGTGGGACAGGGATGAGTATGGCTACACCTTC.

The CDR3 reads CAIRVGASVNYGYTF. DNA for the CDR3: TGTGCCATCCGGGTAGGGGCCTCCGTAAACTATGGCTACACCTTC. The chain uses TRBV2 and TRBJ1-2; D might be TRBD1 (5 bases). The CDR3 consists of 15 residues. The ends were cut back, 10 bases at V and 2 bases at J, with 20 bases in the middle. Germline CDR1 reads SNHLY; CDR2 reads FYNNEI.

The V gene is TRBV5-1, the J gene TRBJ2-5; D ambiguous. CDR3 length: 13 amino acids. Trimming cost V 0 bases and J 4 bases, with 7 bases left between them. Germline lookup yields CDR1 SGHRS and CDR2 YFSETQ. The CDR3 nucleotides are TGCGCCAGCAGCTTGGGTTCCGGAGAGACCCAGTACTTC. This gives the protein CASSLGSGETQYF.